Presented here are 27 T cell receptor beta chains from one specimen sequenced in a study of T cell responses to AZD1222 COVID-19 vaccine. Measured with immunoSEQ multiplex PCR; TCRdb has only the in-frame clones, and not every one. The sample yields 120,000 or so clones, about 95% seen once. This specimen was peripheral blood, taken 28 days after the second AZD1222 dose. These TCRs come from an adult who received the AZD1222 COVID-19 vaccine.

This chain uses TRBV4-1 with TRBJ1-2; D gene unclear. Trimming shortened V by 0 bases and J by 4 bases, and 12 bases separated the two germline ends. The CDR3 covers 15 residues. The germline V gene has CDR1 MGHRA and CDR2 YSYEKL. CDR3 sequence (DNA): TGCGCCAGCAGCCAAGAAACAGCACGGATCTATGGCTACACCTTC. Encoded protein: CASSQETARIYGYTF.

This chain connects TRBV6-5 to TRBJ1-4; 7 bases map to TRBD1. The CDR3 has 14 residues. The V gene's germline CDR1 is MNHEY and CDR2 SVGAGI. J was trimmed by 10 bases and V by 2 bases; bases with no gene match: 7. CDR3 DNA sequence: TGTGCCAGCAGTTACCAACAGGGGAGTGCAAAACTGTTTTTT. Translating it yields CASSYQQGSAKLFF.

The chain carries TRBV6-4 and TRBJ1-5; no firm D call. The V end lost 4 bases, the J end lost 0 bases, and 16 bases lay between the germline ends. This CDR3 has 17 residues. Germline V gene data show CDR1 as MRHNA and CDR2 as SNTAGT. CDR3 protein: CASSGQDKTYSNQPQHF. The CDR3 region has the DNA TGTGCCAGCAGTGGCCAAGACAAAACGTATAGCAATCAGCCCCAGCATTTT.

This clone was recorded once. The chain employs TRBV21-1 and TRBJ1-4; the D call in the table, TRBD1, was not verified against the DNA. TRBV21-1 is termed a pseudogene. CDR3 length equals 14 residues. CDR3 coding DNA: TGTGCCAGCAGCAACGTACAGGTTAATGAAAAACTGTTTTTT. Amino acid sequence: CASSNVQVNEKLFF.

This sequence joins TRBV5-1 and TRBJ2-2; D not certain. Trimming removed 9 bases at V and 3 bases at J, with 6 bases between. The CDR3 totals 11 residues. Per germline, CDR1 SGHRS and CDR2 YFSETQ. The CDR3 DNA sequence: TGCGCCACCGCGGACACCGGGGAGCTGTTTTTT. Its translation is CATADTGELFF.

Here the CDR3 DNA reads TGTGCCAGCTCACCGGCGGGCCTCAACACTGAAGCTTTCTTT. Amino acid sequence: CASSPAGLNTEAFF. The chain is built from TRBV18 and TRBJ1-1; no reliable D call. Germline V lookup: CDR1 KGHSH, CDR2 LQKENI. V lost 3 bases to trimming and J lost 2 bases, with 10 bases between them. The CDR3 is made up of 14 amino acids.

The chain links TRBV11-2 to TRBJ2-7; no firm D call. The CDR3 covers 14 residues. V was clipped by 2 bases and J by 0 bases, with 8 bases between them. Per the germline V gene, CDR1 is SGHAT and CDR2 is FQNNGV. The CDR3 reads CASSLTSYSYEQYF. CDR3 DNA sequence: TGTGCCAGCAGCTTAACCAGTTACTCCTACGAGCAGTACTTC.

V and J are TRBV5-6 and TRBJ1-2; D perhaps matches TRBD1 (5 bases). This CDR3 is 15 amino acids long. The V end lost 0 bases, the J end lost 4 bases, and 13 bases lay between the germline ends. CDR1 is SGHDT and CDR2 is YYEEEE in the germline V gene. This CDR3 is CASSLASGTVYGYTF. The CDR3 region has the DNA TGTGCCAGCAGCTTGGCCAGCGGGACGGTCTATGGCTACACCTTC.

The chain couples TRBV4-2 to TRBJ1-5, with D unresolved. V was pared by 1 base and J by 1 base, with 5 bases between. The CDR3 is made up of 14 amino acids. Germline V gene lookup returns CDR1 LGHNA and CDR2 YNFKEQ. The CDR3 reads CASSQGGSNQPQHF. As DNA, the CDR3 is TGTGCCAGCAGCCAAGGGGGAAGCAATCAGCCCCAGCATTTT.

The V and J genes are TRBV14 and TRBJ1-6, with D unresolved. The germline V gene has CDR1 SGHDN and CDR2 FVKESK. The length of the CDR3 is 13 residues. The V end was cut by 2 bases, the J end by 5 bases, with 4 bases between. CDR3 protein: CASSQQHNSPLHF. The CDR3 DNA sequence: TGTGCCAGCAGCCAACAGCATAATTCACCCCTCCACTTT.

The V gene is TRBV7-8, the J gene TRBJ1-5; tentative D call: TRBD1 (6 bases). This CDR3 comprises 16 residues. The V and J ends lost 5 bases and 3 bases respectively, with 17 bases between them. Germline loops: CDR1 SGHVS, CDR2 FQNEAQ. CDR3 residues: CASSPRLRQVNQPQHF. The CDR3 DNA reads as TGTGCCAGCAGCCCTCGCCTGCGACAGGTCAATCAGCCCCAGCATTTT.

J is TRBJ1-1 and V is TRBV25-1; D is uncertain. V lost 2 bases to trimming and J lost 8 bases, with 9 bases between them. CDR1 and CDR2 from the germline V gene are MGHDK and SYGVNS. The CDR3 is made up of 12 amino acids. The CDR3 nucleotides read TGTGCCAGCAGTGAAGGGTTCAGAGAAGCTTTCTTT. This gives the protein CASSEGFREAFF.

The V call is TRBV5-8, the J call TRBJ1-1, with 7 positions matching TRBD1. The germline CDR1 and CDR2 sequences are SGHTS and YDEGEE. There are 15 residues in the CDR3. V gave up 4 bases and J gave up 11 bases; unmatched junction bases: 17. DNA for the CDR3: TGTGCCAGCAGCAGGCAACAGGGGCCGGTTATTGGCGCTTTCTTT. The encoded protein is CASSRQQGPVIGAFF.

For the CDR3, the DNA is TGTGCCAGCAGCCTTTGGACCCCGCCGGACACAGATACGCAGTATTTT. This codes for CASSLWTPPDTDTQYF. The rearrangement links TRBV3-1 (or the pseudogene TRBV3-2) to TRBJ2-3; D call uncertain. The V gene's germline CDR1 is LGHDT and CDR2 YNNKEL (reference sequence). The CDR3 has 16 amino acids. V lost 4 bases and J lost 2, with 16 bases in between.

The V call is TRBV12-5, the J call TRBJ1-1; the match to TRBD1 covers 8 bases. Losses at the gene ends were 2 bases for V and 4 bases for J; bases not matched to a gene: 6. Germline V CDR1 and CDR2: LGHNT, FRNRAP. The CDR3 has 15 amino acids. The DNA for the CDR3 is TGTGCTAGTGGTTTGACACAGGGGGGGAGCACTGAAGCTTTCTTT. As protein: CASGLTQGGSTEAFF.

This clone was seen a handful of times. The DNA of the CDR3 is TGCGCCAGCAGTCCGGGGGCAGTCCCCTACAATGAGCAGTTCTTC. It encodes CASSPGAVPYNEQFF. This chain joins TRBV10-1 and TRBJ2-1; D possibly matches TRBD1 or TRBD2 (6 bases each). The germline V gene has CDR1 WNHNN and CDR2 SYGVQD (reference sequence). V gave up 5 bases and J gave up 2 bases, with 13 bases separating them. The CDR3 covers 15 residues.

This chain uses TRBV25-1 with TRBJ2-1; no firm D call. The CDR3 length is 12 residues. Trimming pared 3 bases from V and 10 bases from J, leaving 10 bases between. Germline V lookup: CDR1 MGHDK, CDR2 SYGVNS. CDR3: CASSDIVGEQFF. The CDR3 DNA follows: TGTGCCAGCAGTGATATTGTCGGCGAGCAGTTCTTC.

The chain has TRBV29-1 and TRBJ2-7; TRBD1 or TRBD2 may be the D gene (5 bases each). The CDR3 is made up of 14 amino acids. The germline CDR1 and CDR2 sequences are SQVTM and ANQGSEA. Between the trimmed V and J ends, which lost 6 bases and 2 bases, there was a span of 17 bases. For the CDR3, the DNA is TGCAGCGTCGCTTACCGGGACGCCCCCTACGAGCAGTACTTC. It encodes CSVAYRDAPYEQYF.

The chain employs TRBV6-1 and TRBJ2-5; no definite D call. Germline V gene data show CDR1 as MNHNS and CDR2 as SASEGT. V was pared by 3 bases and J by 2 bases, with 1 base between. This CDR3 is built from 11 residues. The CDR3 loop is CASSDQETQYF. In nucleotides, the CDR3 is TGTGCCAGCAGTGATCAAGAGACCCAGTACTTC.

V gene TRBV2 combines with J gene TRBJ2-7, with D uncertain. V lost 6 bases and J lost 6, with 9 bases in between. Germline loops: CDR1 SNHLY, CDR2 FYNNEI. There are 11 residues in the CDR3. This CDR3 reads CASSYSLEQYF. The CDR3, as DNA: TGTGCCAGCAGCTACAGTCTCGAGCAGTACTTC.

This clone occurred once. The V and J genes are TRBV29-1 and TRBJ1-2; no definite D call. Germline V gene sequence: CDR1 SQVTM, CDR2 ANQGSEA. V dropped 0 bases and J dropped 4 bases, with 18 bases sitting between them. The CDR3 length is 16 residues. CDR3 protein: CSVEEEARFQFYGYTF. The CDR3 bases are TGCAGCGTTGAAGAAGAGGCAAGGTTCCAATTCTATGGCTACACCTTC.

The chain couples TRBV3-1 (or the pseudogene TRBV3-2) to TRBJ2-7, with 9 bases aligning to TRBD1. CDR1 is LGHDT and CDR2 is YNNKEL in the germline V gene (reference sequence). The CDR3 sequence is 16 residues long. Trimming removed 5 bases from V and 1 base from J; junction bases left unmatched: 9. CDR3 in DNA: TGTGCCAGCAGCGATGCACTGGGGACAGGGTCCTACGAGCAGTACTTC. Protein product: CASSDALGTGSYEQYF.

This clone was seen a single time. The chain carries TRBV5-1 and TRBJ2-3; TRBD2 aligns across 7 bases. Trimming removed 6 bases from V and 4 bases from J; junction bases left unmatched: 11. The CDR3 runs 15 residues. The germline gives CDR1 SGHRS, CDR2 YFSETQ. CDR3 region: CASNEDGTIPDTQYF. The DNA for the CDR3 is TGCGCCAGCAATGAGGACGGGACTATACCAGATACGCAGTATTTT.

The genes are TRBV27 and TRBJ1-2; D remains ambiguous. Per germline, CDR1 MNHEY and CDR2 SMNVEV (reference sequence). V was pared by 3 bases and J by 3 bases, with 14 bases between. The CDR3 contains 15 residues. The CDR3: CASSLSLQNYYGYTF. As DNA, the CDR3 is TGTGCCAGCAGTTTGAGCCTCCAGAACTACTATGGCTACACCTTC.

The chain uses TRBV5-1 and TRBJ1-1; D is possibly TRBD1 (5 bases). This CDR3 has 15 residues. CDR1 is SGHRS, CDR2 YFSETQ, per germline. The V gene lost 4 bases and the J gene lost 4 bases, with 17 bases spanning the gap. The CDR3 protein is CASSLREDTGTEAFF. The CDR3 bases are TGCGCCAGCAGCCTTAGAGAGGACACGGGCACTGAAGCTTTCTTT.

In DNA form, the CDR3 reads TGCGCCAGCAGTGAGTCAGGAGCCTCCTCTTTGAACACTGAAGCTTTCTTT. Protein: CASSESGASSLNTEAFF. The V and J genes are TRBV10-1 and TRBJ1-1; D is uncertain. Germline CDR1 reads WNHNN; CDR2 reads SYGVQD (reference sequence). V was shortened by 0 bases and J by 0 bases, with 14 bases between the two germline ends. This CDR3 region has 17 residues.

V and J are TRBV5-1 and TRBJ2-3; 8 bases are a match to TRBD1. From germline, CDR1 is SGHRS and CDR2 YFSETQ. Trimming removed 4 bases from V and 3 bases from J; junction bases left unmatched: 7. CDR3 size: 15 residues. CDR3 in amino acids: CASSGRQGLTDTQYF. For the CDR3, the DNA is TGCGCCAGCAGCGGCCGACAGGGGTTGACAGATACGCAGTATTTT. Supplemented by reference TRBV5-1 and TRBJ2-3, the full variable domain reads KAGVTQTPRYLIKTRGQQVTLSCSPISGHRSVSWYQQTPGQGLQFLFEYFSETQRNKGNFPGRFSGRQFSNSRSEMNVSTLELGDSALYLCASSGRQGLTDTQYFGPGTRLTVL.